Presented here are 3 T cell receptor beta chains from one specimen sequenced in a study of cytomegalovirus exposure and HLA in healthy donors. 13 Jbeta primers and 60 Vbeta primers were used for the PCR. Using immunoSEQ multiplex PCR, the repertoire was profiled, and TCRdb retains in-frame clones only, with some absent. The sample contains 200,000 to 250,000 clones, roughly 75% of which appear only once. The sample was PBMCs. Every receptor here comes from a woman under 40 in good health and CMV-seronegative.

This clone was recorded a few times. The genes are TRBV6-1 and TRBJ2-7; 7 bases fit TRBD1. This CDR3 region has 15 residues. Per germline, CDR1 MNHNS and CDR2 SASEGT. The V gene end was trimmed by 4 bases and the J gene end by 0 bases; junction bases not matched to a gene: 6. CDR3 sequence (DNA): TGTGCCAGCAGTGTCTCGACAGGGCCCTCCTACGAGCAGTACTTC. It translates to CASSVSTGPSYEQYF.

The chain is built from TRBV2 and TRBJ1-3; weak D call: TRBD1 (6 bases). CDR1 and CDR2 from the germline V gene are SNHLY and FYNNEI. The germline V and J ends were trimmed by 5 bases and 0 bases, with 17 bases remaining between them. The CDR3 contains 17 residues. As DNA, the CDR3 is TGTGCCAGCAGTAACCGGGACACCTCACTCTCTGGAAACACCATATATTTT. Translating gives CASSNRDTSLSGNTIYF.

The rearrangement links TRBV9 to TRBJ2-1; 8 nucleotides line up with TRBD2. The CDR3 sequence is 16 residues long. The germline V gene encodes CDR1 SGDLS and CDR2 YYNGEE. J lost 4 bases, V lost 0 bases, and 6 bases had no gene match. CDR3 DNA: TGTGCCAGCAGCGTAGCGGATAGCGGGGCTTACAATGAGCAGTTCTTC. Amino acid sequence: CASSVADSGAYNEQFF.